The rows below give T cell receptor beta chains drawn from one sample of a study of T cell repertoires in cytomegalovirus infection. TCRdb re-analysed the reads in MiXCR, keeping a single row per CDR3 protein. Of 750,000 to 900,000 distinct CDR3 sequences in the sample, 25% to 30% were seen once. What these receptors recognize is not known. Here the sequenced sample was cultured CD8+ T cells from PBMCs, taken from culture after CMV antigen stimulation. These TCRs come from a human donor in good health (CMV status not recorded). Some clones in this sample may be carry-over from other donors' samples. The CDR3 runs from the conserved cysteine through the conserved F or W. D genes are given only for firm matches. Size is omitted from some rows. Given values are once, few, many or a class for expanded clones.

cdr3_aa cdr3_nt j_call clone_size d_call v_call
CASSPPGGGKGYTF TGTGCCAGCAGCCCACCCGGAGGGGGCAAGGGCTACACCTTC TRBJ1-2 few TRBD1 TRBV9
CASSFGAITDTQYF TGTGCCAGCAGTTTTGGTGCAATCACAGATACGCAGTATTTT TRBJ2-3 . . TRBV28
CASSGGAGTEAFF TGTGCCAGTTCCGGAGGGGCCGGCACTGAAGCTTTCTTT TRBJ1-1 . . TRBV27
CASVPTGTGGYMNTEAFF TGTGCCAGCGTCCCGACCGGGACAGGGGGATACATGAACACTGAAGCTTTCTTT TRBJ1-1 . TRBD1 TRBV4-2
CASSLDARGRAYNSPLHF TGTGCCAGCAGTTTAGACGCACGGGGTAGAGCCTATAATTCACCCCTCCACTTT TRBJ1-6 . . TRBV6-6
CASCIVTGNEQFF TGTGCCAGTTGTATAGTTACAGGGAATGAGCAGTTCTTC TRBJ2-1 . . TRBV19
CASSQEQFGRLLANYGYTF TGCGCCAGCAGCCAAGAACAATTTGGCCGGTTATTAGCTAACTATGGCTACACCTTC TRBJ1-2 few . TRBV4-1
CASWSASGYTGELFF TGTGCCAGCTGGTCGGCTAGCGGGTACACCGGGGAGCTGTTTTTT TRBJ2-2 . TRBD2 TRBV12-3/TRBV12-4
CASSLGPGGYGELFF TGTGCCAGTAGTCTCGGCCCCGGGGGGTACGGGGAGCTGTTTTTT TRBJ2-2 . TRBD2 TRBV19
CASGTGTPYSGNTIYF TGTGCCAGCGGGACCGGGACACCTTACTCTGGAAACACCATATATTTT TRBJ1-3 . . TRBV6-6
CASTIGGLGQNEQYF TGTGCCAGTACTATTGGGGGACTCGGGCAAAACGAGCAGTACTTC TRBJ2-7 many . TRBV6-2/TRBV6-3
CASSYVETDGYTF TGTGCCAGCAGTTACGTTGAAACTGATGGCTACACCTTC TRBJ1-2 . . TRBV6-5
CATSGPWGPEGYTF TGTGCCACCAGCGGTCCTTGGGGGCCCGAGGGCTACACCTTC TRBJ1-2 few . TRBV15
CASSETVSAKNIQYF TGTGCCAGCAGTGAAACAGTTTCGGCCAAAAACATTCAGTACTTC TRBJ2-4 . . TRBV6-1
CASSYGLTGSYNEQFF TGTGCCAGCAGTTACGGGTTAACGGGATCCTACAATGAGCAGTTCTTC TRBJ2-1 many . TRBV6-5
CASSEHSGTYNYGYTF TGTGCCAGCAGTGAGCATTCCGGGACTTATAACTATGGCTACACCTTC TRBJ1-2 . . TRBV6-4
CASSEWTGSQETQYF TGTGCCAGCAGTGAATGGACAGGATCCCAAGAGACCCAGTACTTC TRBJ2-5 many TRBD1 TRBV6-1
CASSLGQGRWQPQHF TGTGCCAGCAGCCTAGGACAGGGGAGGTGGCAGCCCCAGCATTTT TRBJ1-5 . TRBD1 TRBV11-2
CASSSSKTDLNTEAFF TGTGCCAGCAGTTCGTCGAAGACAGATCTGAACACTGAAGCTTTCTTT TRBJ1-1 many . TRBV12-3/TRBV12-4
CASSDGPYTDTQYF TGTGCCAGCTCTGACGGGCCCTACACAGATACGCAGTATTTT TRBJ2-3 . . TRBV2
CASSEGVGEQYF TGTGCCAGCAGTGAGGGCGTGGGTGAGCAGTACTTC TRBJ2-7 . . TRBV27
CASSLPDRNQPQHF TGTGCCAGCAGCCTCCCGGACAGGAATCAGCCCCAGCATTTT TRBJ1-5 many TRBD1 TRBV7-8
CASSEALRGAAYEQYF TGTGCCAGCAGTGAAGCGCTTCGGGGGGCAGCCTACGAGCAGTACTTC TRBJ2-7 few . TRBV6-1
CASSSTSGATGETQYF TGTGCCAGCAGCTCGACTAGCGGGGCCACGGGAGAGACCCAGTACTTC TRBJ2-5 . TRBD2 TRBV7-9
CASSWDSPVDEQFF TGCGCCAGCAGTTGGGACTCACCCGTGGATGAGCAGTTCTTC TRBJ2-1 . . TRBV5-1
CASSLSGGFWANEKLFF TGTGCCAGCAGTTTATCGGGCGGATTTTGGGCTAATGAAAAACTGTTTTTT TRBJ1-4 . . TRBV27
CASSQKDSYEQYF TGCGCCAGCAGCCAGAAGGACAGTTACGAGCAGTACTTC TRBJ2-7 . . TRBV4-1
CASSLGLNYEQYF TGTGCCAGCAGCCTCGGACTTAACTACGAGCAGTACTTC TRBJ2-7 few . TRBV27
CASSIVGRGGNEQFF TGTGCCAGCAGCATCGTCGGGCGGGGTGGGAATGAGCAGTTCTTC TRBJ2-1 many . TRBV7-6
CASSQDRQQGHQPQHF TGCGCCAGCAGCCAAGATCGGCAACAGGGTCATCAGCCCCAGCATTTT TRBJ1-5 . . TRBV4-1
CASSGGVGSAEAFF TGTGCCAGCAGCGGGGGAGTTGGTTCGGCTGAAGCTTTCTTT TRBJ1-1 . . TRBV7-6
CASSQTGWQPQHF TGTGCCAGCAGCCAGACAGGGTGGCAGCCCCAGCATTTT TRBJ1-5 many TRBD1 TRBV7-9
CASSQDPYNEQFF TGCGCCAGCAGCCAAGATCCCTACAATGAGCAGTTCTTC TRBJ2-1 many . TRBV4-1
CASNLGPNTEAFF TGTGCCAGTAATCTGGGACCGAACACTGAAGCTTTCTTT TRBJ1-1 few . TRBV19
CASSLAGGKFF TGTGCCAGCAGCTTAGCTGGTGGGAAGTTCTTC TRBJ2-1 . . TRBV7-9
CASSLEAYATEAFF TGTGCCAGCAGCTTAGAAGCTTATGCCACTGAAGCTTTCTTT TRBJ1-1 . . TRBV7-9
CASSEKVGGDSLYEQYF TGTGCCAGCAGTGAAAAAGTCGGCGGGGATTCACTCTACGAGCAGTACTTC TRBJ2-7 few . TRBV6-1
CASSSGTSLHDEQFF TGTGCCAGCAGCTCCGGGACTAGCTTGCACGATGAGCAGTTCTTC TRBJ2-1 . TRBD2 TRBV7-6
CASSTVDLSRGYGYTF TGTGCCAGCAGCACCGTGGACCTTAGCCGAGGCTATGGCTACACCTTC TRBJ1-2 . . TRBV5-6
CASSLGGGRQIYEQYF TGTGCCAGCAGCTTAGGGGGGGGGAGGCAGATCTACGAGCAGTACTTC TRBJ2-7 . TRBD2 TRBV7-4
CSARRGGVTEAFF TGCAGTGCTAGAAGGGGGGGAGTCACTGAAGCTTTCTTT TRBJ1-1 . . TRBV20-1
CASSLGRGIGELFF TGTGCCAGCAGCTTAGGACGCGGTATCGGGGAGCTGTTTTTT TRBJ2-2 many . TRBV7-8
CASSGDRVSYEQYF TGCGCCAGCAGCGGGGACAGGGTCTCCTACGAGCAGTACTTC TRBJ2-7 . TRBD1 TRBV5-1
CASGSSGQHEQFF TGTGCTAGTGGTTCCTCGGGGCAACATGAGCAGTTCTTC TRBJ2-1 . . TRBV12-5
CASSAQGPESPRQETQYF TGTGCCAGTAGTGCACAAGGACCCGAATCCCCTCGTCAAGAGACCCAGTACTTC TRBJ2-5 once . TRBV19
CASSFIPTSGGAYNEQFF TGTGCCAGCAGTTTCATCCCGACTAGCGGGGGGGCCTACAATGAGCAGTTCTTC TRBJ2-1 . TRBD2 TRBV27
CASSMSLNTEAFF TGTGCCAGTAGTATGTCTCTGAACACTGAAGCTTTCTTT TRBJ1-1 . . TRBV19
CSVELAGINQETQYF TGCAGCGTCGAGCTAGCGGGGATCAACCAAGAGACCCAGTACTTC TRBJ2-5 . TRBD2 TRBV29-1
CASSQEGIGELFF TGTGCCAGCAGCCAAGAGGGGATCGGGGAGCTGTTTTTT TRBJ2-2 . . TRBV4-2
CSVLLETQYF TGCAGCGTTTTGTTAGAGACCCAGTACTTC TRBJ2-5 . . TRBV29-1
CASSMTYTEAFF TGTGCCAGTAGTATGACCTACACTGAAGCTTTCTTT TRBJ1-1 few . TRBV19
CASSQERGVKETQYF TGCGCCAGCAGCCAAGAGCGGGGGGTAAAAGAGACCCAGTACTTC TRBJ2-5 . TRBD2 TRBV4-1